These 4 T cell receptor beta chains share one sample of origin, sequenced in a study of control samples from healthy donors and cancer patients. Assay used: immunoSEQ multiplex PCR; TCRdb lists only in-frame clones, some missing. The sample contains around 93,000 clones, around 88% of which appear only once. Source material: blood. The receptors shown here come from a man aged 25 to 40 in good health.

The chain employs TRBV7-8 and TRBJ2-3; possibly TRBD2 for D (5 bases). Trimming cost V 1 base and J 0 bases, with 8 bases left between them. The germline V gene has CDR1 SGHVS and CDR2 FQNEAQ. This CDR3 contains 15 residues. In nucleotides, the CDR3 is TGTGCCAGCAGCTTAGTACCGGGAAGCACAGATACGCAGTATTTT. It codes for CASSLVPGSTDTQYF.

The chain links TRBV28 to TRBJ2-5; 7 bases are a match to TRBD1. CDR3 length: 18 amino acids. Trimming removed 5 bases from V and 3 bases from J; junction bases left unmatched: 18. The germline gives CDR1 MDHEN, CDR2 SYDVKM. CDR3 sequence: CASSGPGGHRPLEETQYF. For the CDR3, the DNA is TGTGCCAGCAGTGGCCCAGGGGGACACAGGCCACTCGAAGAGACCCAGTACTTC.

V and J are TRBV7-6 and TRBJ2-7, with 9 bases that match TRBD2. The germline CDR1 and CDR2 sequences are SGHVS and FNYEAQ. This CDR3 has 15 residues. The V and J ends lost 5 bases and 3 bases, in that order; junction bases with no gene match: 8. The chain's CDR3 is CASSPLAGDGYEQYF. The CDR3 bases are TGTGCCAGCAGCCCCTTAGCGGGAGATGGCTACGAGCAGTACTTC. The full variable domain, its missing parts supplied by reference TRBV7-6 and TRBJ2-7, is GAGVSQSPRYKVTKRGQDVALRCDPISGHVSLYWYRQALGQGPEFLTYFNYEAQQDKSGLPNDRFSAERPEGSISTLTIQRTEQRDSAMYRCASSPLAGDGYEQYFGPGTRLTVT.

The table lists this clone with a count of one. The CDR3 spells CSASLGGLGTEAFF. CDR3 DNA sequence: TGCAGTGCTAGTTTGGGGGGGCTAGGCACTGAAGCTTTCTTT. V and J are TRBV20-1 and TRBJ1-1; D may be TRBD1 (6 bases). From germline, CDR1 is DFQATT and CDR2 SNEGSKA (reference sequence). Deletions cut 3 bases from V and 4 bases from J, with 15 bases between. This CDR3 is 14 amino acids long.